Presented here are 5 T cell receptor beta chains from one specimen sequenced in a study of T cells in Graves' hyperthyroidism and ophthalmopathy. TCR beta CDR3 region amplification was performed from RNA transcripts. The HTBI primer set drove a first-round RT-PCR of the TCR CDR3. TCRdb used MiXCR to reprocess the multiplex PCR reads, holding one entry per CDR3 protein. The sample consists of more than 500,000 distinct CDR3 sequences, about 16% of them appearing once. What was sequenced was blood. The receptors derive from a woman aged 25 to 45 with Graves' ophthalmopathy.

This clonotype came up many times. The rearrangement links TRBV6-5 to TRBJ2-5, with 9 bases matching TRBD2. V shed 0 bases, J shed 0 bases, and the junction held 5 bases outside the gene matches. Germline V gene data show CDR1 as MNHEY and CDR2 as SVGAGI. There are 17 residues in the CDR3. DNA of the CDR3: TGTGCCAGCAGTTACTCGAGAGGACTAGCGTACCAAGAGACCCAGTACTTC. Translating it yields CASSYSRGLAYQETQYF.

This clonotype appeared many times. V usage is TRBV28 and J usage is TRBJ1-3; no firm D call. This CDR3 has 15 residues. V was shortened by 6 bases and J by 0 bases, with 12 bases between the two germline ends. The germline V gene encodes CDR1 MDHEN and CDR2 SYDVKM. CDR3 DNA sequence: TGTGCCAGCAGAAGCCAACCTCGCTCTGGAAACACCATATATTTT. It codes for CASRSQPRSGNTIYF.

There are a few counts of this clonotype. The chain is built from TRBV19 and TRBJ2-1; 7 bases align to TRBD2. CDR3 length equals 13 residues. The V and J ends lost 5 bases and 9 bases, in that order; junction bases with no gene match: 7. Germline CDR1 is LNHDA and CDR2 is SQIVND (reference sequence). The CDR3 region has the DNA TGTGCCAGTAGTGGATTAGCGGGCGTTGAGCAGTTCTTC. This gives the protein CASSGLAGVEQFF. Full variable domain (outside the CDR3, taken from reference TRBV19 and TRBJ2-1): DGGITQSPKYLFRKEGQNVTLSCEQNLNHDAMYWYRQDPGQGLRLIYYSQIVNDFQKGDIAEGYSVSREKKESFPLTVTSAQKNPTAFYLCASSGLAGVEQFFGPGTRLTVL.

This clonotype showed up many times. CDR3: CSAREWVNRANYGYTF. The CDR3, as DNA: TGCAGTGCTAGAGAATGGGTAAACAGGGCAAACTATGGCTACACCTTC. The rearrangement links TRBV20-1 to TRBJ1-2; D perhaps matches TRBD1 (6 bases). The CDR3 extends over 16 amino acids. Germline CDR1 reads DFQATT; CDR2 reads SNEGSKA (reference sequence). Deletions cut 0 bases from V and 2 bases from J, with 16 bases between.

Ten or more counts support this clonotype. The CDR3 DNA reads as TGCGCCAGCAGCCCTCACGACCCCAAACTAGCGGTACCTTACAATGAGCAGTTCTTC. Amino acid sequence: CASSPHDPKLAVPYNEQFF. The chain combines TRBV4-3 with TRBJ2-1; 8 nucleotides match TRBD2. The V gene's germline CDR1 is LGHNA and CDR2 YSLEER. V was clipped by 4 bases and J by 4 bases; unmatched bases: 18. This CDR3 is 19 amino acids long.